This TCR beta chain was found in a study of cytomegalovirus exposure and HLA in healthy donors. Regarding the study as a whole: In the roughly 120 validation repertoires, a later analysis found that first-cohort TCR clusters tended to co-occur.

Germline V lookup: CDR1 ENHRY, CDR2 SYGVKD. The J segment lost 6 bases and the V segment lost 9 bases, leaving 23 bases of the junction unmatched. The CDR3 spans 19 residues. Generated by immunoSEQ multiplex PCR, the TCRdb table keeps only in-frame clones and is missing some. Seen here are almost 75,000 clones, 85% observed once, and the top ten hold less than 3%. Points on this clone: Its cognate antigen is unknown.

The genes are TRBV10-3 and TRBJ2-2; 9 positions agree with TRBD1. This clonotype originated in a man younger than 40 in good health and CMV-seronegative. Sequenced input: PBMCs. The CDR3 sequence is CAMTSRDRETGERAGELFF. The CDR3 region has the DNA TGTGCCATGACTTCCCGGGACAGGGAGACGGGGGAACGCGCCGGGGAGCTGTTTTTT.